This is a list of T cell receptor beta chains from one sample in a study of blood T cells in healthy people across ages. TCRdb itself ran the 5' RACE reads through MiXCR, one entry per CDR3 protein. The sample yields a few hundred thousand distinct CDR3 sequences, over 45% seen once. The source material was blood. Receptors originate from a man in his fifties or sixties in good health. Both conserved end residues are part of each CDR3. The D gene is left open where the match is weak. Expanded clones get a size class; other rows say once, few or many, or leave the size out.

>TRBJ2-7|NA|TRBD1|TRBV20-1
TGCAGTGCTAGAGATGGGGTCGGCGGACAGGGTGGCGAGCAGTACTTC
CSARDGVGGQGGEQYF
>TRBJ1-4|NA|TRBD1|TRBV3-1
TGTGCCAGCAGCCAACCGGGACAGGCTCCGAGGGGGCTGTTTTTT
CASSQPGQAPRGLFF
>TRBJ2-7|NA|NA|TRBV3-1
TGTGCCAGCAGCAAAAAGGGGGGATCCTACGAGCAGTACTTC
CASSKKGGSYEQYF
>TRBJ2-7|NA|NA|TRBV14
TGTGCCAGCAGCCAAAATGTGGGGGCGCGCTACGAGCAGTACTTC
CASSQNVGARYEQYF
>TRBJ2-6|few|NA|TRBV27
TGTGCCAGCAAATTAAGCTCTGGGGCCAACGTCCTGACTTTC
CASKLSSGANVLTF
>TRBJ1-1|NA|TRBD1|TRBV6-1
TGTGCCAGCAGTGAAGACAGGGGCTACACTGAAGCTTTCTTT
CASSEDRGYTEAFF
>TRBJ2-7|NA|TRBD1|TRBV20-1
TGCGGTGCTAGAGACCGGGACAGGGATGCCAGCGAGCAGTACTTC
CGARDRDRDASEQYF
>TRBJ2-1|once|NA|TRBV10-2
TGCGCCAGCAGTGAGGGACGGAACTACAATGAGCAGTTCTTC
CASSEGRNYNEQFF
>TRBJ2-1|few|NA|TRBV12-3/TRBV12-4
TGTGCCAGCAGTCCTACAGGAGAGCAGTTCTTC
CASSPTGEQFF
>TRBJ2-1|few|NA|TRBV7-9
TGTGCCAGCAGCCCAGTTGGAGGGTCCTACAATGAGCAGTTCTTC
CASSPVGGSYNEQFF
>TRBJ2-7|few|NA|TRBV5-1
TGCGCCAGCAGCTTGGACGGGCGGACGAGCTCCTACGAGCAGTACTTC
CASSLDGRTSSYEQYF
>TRBJ1-2|NA|TRBD1|TRBV27
TGTGCCAGCAGTTTTTACCCCACGACCCAGGGGGAAGGTGGCTACACCTTC
CASSFYPTTQGEGGYTF
>TRBJ2-5|NA|TRBD2|TRBV29-1
TGCAGCGTTGGGTGGGGCGGGAGAGGAGAGACCCAGTACTTC
CSVGWGGRGETQYF
>TRBJ1-5|once|NA|TRBV20-1
TGCAGTGCTAGAGATTCAGGGAAAGGCAATCAGCCCCAGCATTTT
CSARDSGKGNQPQHF
>TRBJ1-4|few|NA|TRBV4-3
TGCGCCAGCAGCCCCGGGGGATCTAATGAAAAACTGTTTTTT
CASSPGGSNEKLFF
>TRBJ2-1|NA|NA|TRBV7-3
TGTGCCAGCAGCTCCGAGACAGGTTACAATGAGCAGTTCTTC
CASSSETGYNEQFF